What follows are 5 T cell receptor beta chains derived from one specimen sequenced in a study of blood T cell repertoires in COVID-19. The assay was immunoSEQ multiplex PCR, and TCRdb's table has in-frame clones only and misses some. This sample has some 200,000 clones; roughly 80% occur once, and the top ten carry 6% to 8%. Specimen: PBMCs or T cells enriched from blood (not recorded which). These receptors were collected from a man in his forties who had recovered from COVID-19.

The CDR3 DNA is TGCGCCAGCGCCCAGGACAGGGGGTATAGCGAGCAGTACTTC. The encoded protein is CASAQDRGYSEQYF. The chain combines TRBV5-1 with TRBJ2-7; 10 bases are a match to TRBD1. CDR1 SGHRS and CDR2 YFSETQ come from the germline V gene. The CDR3 has 14 residues. The trim removed 7 bases at V and 6 bases at J, leaving 10 bases unmatched.

This clone was observed a few times. V and J are TRBV9 and TRBJ2-3; tentative D call: TRBD1 (5 bases). Germline V gene lookup returns CDR1 SGDLS and CDR2 YYNGEE. Deletions cut 4 bases from V and 0 bases from J, with 15 bases between. CDR3 length equals 16 residues. CDR3 protein: CASSTSGHSSTDTQYF. Here the CDR3 DNA reads TGTGCCAGCAGCACCTCAGGACACTCTAGCACAGATACGCAGTATTTT.

The chain links TRBV30 to TRBJ1-6, with D tentatively TRBD1 (5 bases). The CDR3 has 15 residues. Per germline, CDR1 GTSNPN and CDR2 SVGIG (reference sequence). Deletions cut 3 bases from V and 0 bases from J, with 9 bases between. Written as DNA, the CDR3 is TGTGCCTGGAGCCCAGGGCGCTCCTATAATTCACCCCTCCACTTT. Translating gives CAWSPGRSYNSPLHF. The whole variable domain, filled in from reference TRBV30 and TRBJ1-6, reads SQTIHQWPATLVQPVGSPLSLECTVEGTSNPNLYWYRQAAGRGLQLLFYSVGIGQISSEVPQNLSASRPQDRQFILSSKKLLLSDSGFYLCAWSPGRSYNSPLHFGNGTRLTVT.

With respect to this clone: The identical CDR3 is also encoded by other nucleotide sequences in the sample. V and J are TRBV10-3 and TRBJ1-1; D is uncertain. Germline CDR1 ENHRY, CDR2 SYGVKD. Trimming removed 3 bases at V and 0 bases at J, with 5 bases between. CDR3 size: 13 residues. The DNA for the CDR3 is TGTGCCATCAGTGACCCAGTGAACACTGAAGCTTTCTTT. It yields the protein CAISDPVNTEAFF.

J is TRBJ1-2 and V is TRBV19; TRBD1 might be the D (6 bases). The CDR3 contains 13 residues. The V and J ends lost 10 bases and 0 bases respectively, with 12 bases between them. CDR1 and CDR2 from the germline V gene are LNHDA and SQIVND (reference sequence). CDR3 in DNA: TGTGCCATTTCGGCAGGGGCTAACTATGGCTACACCTTC. Encoded protein: CAISAGANYGYTF. The full variable domain, its missing parts supplied by reference TRBV19 and TRBJ1-2, is DGGITQSPKYLFRKEGQNVTLSCEQNLNHDAMYWYRQDPGQGLRLIYYSQIVNDFQKGDIAEGYSVSREKKESFPLTVTSAQKNPTAFYLCAISAGANYGYTFGSGTRLTVV.